These T cell receptor beta chains were read from a single sample in a study of blood T cell repertoires in COVID-19. Repertoires were generated with immunoSEQ multiplex PCR, while TCRdb's copy carries only in-frame clones and drops some. The sample yields fewer than 150,000 clones, more than 80% seen once. Material: peripheral blood. The receptor set was obtained from a human donor in a cohort sampled during active COVID-19. Both conserved end residues are part of each CDR3. Fields, in order: V gene, D gene, J gene, clone size, CDR3 DNA, CDR3 protein. A D gene is named only where the DNA matches it firmly. Some rows have no size entry. The others give once, few or many, or a class for an expanded clone.

V gene: TRBV12-3/TRBV12-4
D gene: NA
J gene: TRBJ1-3
clone size: NA
CDR3 DNA: TGTGCCAGCAGTTTAAAAGGAGACACCATATATTTT
CDR3 protein: CASSLKGDTIYF

V gene: TRBV6-2/TRBV6-3
D gene: NA
J gene: TRBJ1-1
clone size: NA
CDR3 DNA: TGTGCCAGCAGTTCCGTGACAGGTGGAGCTTTCTTT
CDR3 protein: CASSSVTGGAFF

V gene: TRBV7-3
D gene: TRBD2
J gene: TRBJ2-5
clone size: NA
CDR3 DNA: TGTGCCAGCAGCTTAAGCGGGGGGGTCCAAGAGACCCAGTACTTC
CDR3 protein: CASSLSGGVQETQYF

V gene: TRBV7-3
D gene: TRBD1
J gene: TRBJ1-1
clone size: NA
CDR3 DNA: TGTGCCAGCAGCAAACAGGGGGGCACTGAAGCTTTCTTT
CDR3 protein: CASSKQGGTEAFF

V gene: TRBV5-1
D gene: TRBD1
J gene: TRBJ1-1
clone size: NA
CDR3 DNA: TGCGCCAGCAGCTGGATCTCGACAGGGGAAGCTTTCTTT
CDR3 protein: CASSWISTGEAFF

V gene: TRBV12-5
D gene: TRBD1
J gene: TRBJ1-6
clone size: NA
CDR3 DNA: TGTGCTAGTGGGCCGTCAGGGGGGTATAATTCACCCCTCCACTTT
CDR3 protein: CASGPSGGYNSPLHF

V gene: TRBV5-1
D gene: TRBD2
J gene: TRBJ2-1
clone size: NA
CDR3 DNA: TGCGCCATCAAGGAAGGACTAGCGGGTGGAAATGAGCAGTTCTTC
CDR3 protein: CAIKEGLAGGNEQFF

V gene: TRBV9
D gene: NA
J gene: TRBJ2-1
clone size: few
CDR3 DNA: TGTGCCAGCAGCACCGAACCAGGGGGGAATGAGCAGTTCTTC
CDR3 protein: CASSTEPGGNEQFF

V gene: TRBV6-6
D gene: TRBD1
J gene: TRBJ2-6
clone size: NA
CDR3 DNA: TGTGCCAGCAGTCATGACAGGGGATCTGCTGGGGCCAACGTCCTGACTTTC
CDR3 protein: CASSHDRGSAGANVLTF

V gene: TRBV2
D gene: TRBD2
J gene: TRBJ2-7
clone size: NA
CDR3 DNA: TGTGCCAGCAGGCGATCTAGCGGGGGCCTTAGGGAGCAGTACTTC
CDR3 protein: CASRRSSGGLREQYF

V gene: TRBV19
D gene: NA
J gene: TRBJ1-3
clone size: NA
CDR3 DNA: TGTGCCAGTAGTATAGAGGCACAGATTGGAAACACCATATATTTT
CDR3 protein: CASSIEAQIGNTIYF

V gene: TRBV15
D gene: NA
J gene: TRBJ2-7
clone size: NA
CDR3 DNA: TGTGCCACCAGCTTGTCGACTTCAGGGGCGAGGAACGAGCAGTACTTC
CDR3 protein: CATSLSTSGARNEQYF

V gene: TRBV6-1
D gene: NA
J gene: TRBJ1-1
clone size: NA
CDR3 DNA: TGTGCCAGCAGTGAACAGGGTACGGGCACTGAAGCTTTCTTT
CDR3 protein: CASSEQGTGTEAFF

V gene: TRBV5-1
D gene: NA
J gene: TRBJ1-1
clone size: NA
CDR3 DNA: TGCGCCAGCAGCTTCCAAGCAAGTCAGGACACTGAAGCTTTCTTT
CDR3 protein: CASSFQASQDTEAFF

V gene: TRBV11-2
D gene: NA
J gene: TRBJ2-5
clone size: NA
CDR3 DNA: TGTGCCAGCAGCTTAGGAAGCGGCAGGGAGACCCAGTACTTC
CDR3 protein: CASSLGSGRETQYF

V gene: TRBV10-3
D gene: NA
J gene: TRBJ1-2
clone size: NA
CDR3 DNA: TGTGCCATCAGTGAGTCAGGGGGTATCTATGGCTACACCTTC
CDR3 protein: CAISESGGIYGYTF

V gene: TRBV6-5
D gene: TRBD1
J gene: TRBJ2-7
clone size: NA
CDR3 DNA: TGTGCCAGCACAAAAAGGACAGGGGATTACGAGCAGTACTTC
CDR3 protein: CASTKRTGDYEQYF

V gene: TRBV19
D gene: TRBD1
J gene: TRBJ1-1
clone size: NA
CDR3 DNA: TGTGCCAGTACCGGCCGGACAGGGAACACTGAAGCTTTCTTT
CDR3 protein: CASTGRTGNTEAFF

V gene: TRBV10-3
D gene: NA
J gene: TRBJ1-2
clone size: once
CDR3 DNA: TGTGCCATCAGGGCCGACGGGGGGGCGGTTTACGGCTACACCTTC
CDR3 protein: CAIRADGGAVYGYTF

V gene: TRBV7-3
D gene: NA
J gene: TRBJ2-5
clone size: once
CDR3 DNA: TGTGCCAGCAGCTCCACCCAGGGTCGGGAGACCCAGTACTTC
CDR3 protein: CASSSTQGRETQYF

V gene: TRBV11-2
D gene: TRBD1
J gene: TRBJ1-1
clone size: NA
CDR3 DNA: TGTGCCACCAGCAGGGAGGTCGGCACAGGGGGCACTGAAGCTTTCTTT
CDR3 protein: CATSREVGTGGTEAFF

V gene: TRBV3-1/TRBV3-2
D gene: NA
J gene: TRBJ2-7
clone size: few
CDR3 DNA: TGTGCCGGAGGGGGGGGCGAGCAGTACTTC
CDR3 protein: CAGGGGEQYF

V gene: TRBV19
D gene: NA
J gene: TRBJ1-4
clone size: once
CDR3 DNA: TGTGCCAGTAGTACGGGGGGGACGCCTAATGAAAAACTGTTTTTT
CDR3 protein: CASSTGGTPNEKLFF